A single sample gave rise to the 30 T cell receptor beta chains below, sequenced in a study of vaccination effects on CD4 cells after COVID-19. Some clones are missing from TCRdb's copy, which holds only in-frame ones; the method was immunoSEQ multiplex PCR. The sample holds roughly 30,000 clones, roughly four fifths seen once. Subsequent to less than twelve days of culture, CD4+ T cells were isolated. Documented for the person is a PCR-confirmed SARS-CoV-2 infection occurring between March and December 2020. Each participant was given two doses of one vaccine (BNT162b2 or mRNA-1273). For these receptors, no antigen is known. This specimen was CD4+ T cells from PBMCs cultured without peptide, taken after COVID-19 vaccination. The origin of the receptors is a human donor who had a prior SARS-CoV-2 infection.

This clone was seen a few times. The CDR3 DNA is TGTGCCAGCTCACCTAGGACGGGGCCCCAAGAGACCCAGTACTTC. Protein: CASSPRTGPQETQYF. The chain carries TRBV18 and TRBJ2-5; TRBD1 or TRBD2 may be the D gene (5 bases each). The CDR3 loop spans 15 amino acids. The V end lost 3 bases, the J end lost 1 base, and 12 bases lay between the germline ends. Germline-derived CDR1 and CDR2 are KGHSH and LQKENI.

The rearrangement links TRBV18 to TRBJ1-1, with D maybe TRBD1 (6 bases). Germline V gene lookup returns CDR1 KGHSH and CDR2 LQKENI. The CDR3 length is 15 residues. V shed 4 bases and J shed 0 bases, with 12 bases lying between them. The CDR3 nucleotides are TGTGCCAGCTCACAGATTACAGGGATGAACACTGAAGCTTTCTTT. This gives the protein CASSQITGMNTEAFF.

The chain has TRBV2 and TRBJ1-2; 8 bases map to TRBD1. Germline V gene data show CDR1 as SNHLY and CDR2 as FYNNEI. The V and J ends lost 7 bases and 4 bases, in that order; junction bases with no gene match: 8. The CDR3 length is 14 residues. The DNA for the CDR3 is TGTGCCAGCAAACAGGACAGGGATGCCTATGGCTACACCTTC. It specifies CASKQDRDAYGYTF. Combining the CDR3 with reference TRBV2 and TRBJ1-2 gives the whole variable domain EPEVTQTPSHQVTQMGQEVILRCVPISNHLYFYWYRQILGQKVEFLVSFYNNEISEKSEIFDDQFSVERPDGSNFTLKIRSTKLEDSAMYFCASKQDRDAYGYTFGSGTRLTVV.

This chain connects TRBV19 to TRBJ2-1; 9 nucleotides match TRBD2. The trim removed 7 bases at V and 8 bases at J, leaving 21 bases unmatched. The CDR3 covers 18 residues. Germline CDR1 is LNHDA and CDR2 is SQIVND (reference sequence). In DNA form, the CDR3 reads TGTGCCAGTACCCCTGGCCTCCCTTCTAGCGGGATTATCTATGAGCAGTTCTTC. Protein product: CASTPGLPSSGIIYEQFF.

The rearrangement links TRBV7-3 to TRBJ1-1; 7 bases line up with TRBD1. CDR1 and CDR2 (germline): SGHTA, FQGTGA. This CDR3 spans 13 amino acids. Germline trimming cut 2 bases from V and 8 bases from J; bases unmatched to any gene: 5. CDR3 loop: CASSLSLTGEAFF. Written as DNA, the CDR3 is TGTGCCAGCAGCTTATCCTTGACAGGGGAAGCTTTCTTT.

The chain recombines TRBV2 with TRBJ2-7, with TRBD1 matching 7 bases. The CDR3 is 14 amino acids. Germline loops: CDR1 SNHLY, CDR2 FYNNEI. Trimming at V came to 6 bases and at J to 1 base, leaving 6 bases not matched to a gene. The CDR3 protein is CASRETGYSYEQYF. CDR3 nucleotide sequence: TGTGCCAGCAGAGAGACAGGGTATTCCTACGAGCAGTACTTC.

The chain links TRBV18 to TRBJ2-3; D assignment may be TRBD1 or TRBD2 (5 bases each). The germline V and J ends were trimmed by 3 bases and 2 bases, with 12 bases remaining between them. In germline, CDR1 is KGHSH, CDR2 LQKENI. The CDR3 loop spans 15 amino acids. The CDR3 DNA is TGTGCCAGCTCACCGGGCCGGGGCATCACAGATACGCAGTATTTT. Amino acids: CASSPGRGITDTQYF.

The V and J genes are TRBV4-2 and TRBJ2-2; D remains unclear. V was shortened by 0 bases and J by 4 bases, with 6 bases between the two germline ends. Germline-derived CDR1 and CDR2 are LGHNA and YNFKEQ. CDR3 length: 14 amino acids. The CDR3 spells CASSQDWITGELFF. The DNA for the CDR3 is TGTGCCAGCAGCCAAGATTGGATCACCGGGGAGCTGTTTTTT.

In its sample, this clone was seen a few times. The rearrangement links TRBV7-2 to TRBJ1-2; the D is unclear. The V end was cut by 7 bases, the J end by 2 bases, with 14 bases between. CDR1 is SGHTA, CDR2 FQGNSA, per germline. The CDR3 is made up of 14 amino acids. As DNA, the CDR3 is TGTGCCAGCACCCAATTTAGCGCCAACTATGGCTACACCTTC. It translates to CASTQFSANYGYTF.

The V gene is TRBV28, the J gene TRBJ1-1, with a weak D call TRBD1 (5 bases). Germline CDR1 is MDHEN and CDR2 is SYDVKM. V was shortened by 3 bases and J by 11 bases, with 13 bases between the two germline ends. CDR3 length: 12 residues. CDR3 nucleotides: TGTGCCAGCAGTTTTGTCAGGGTGTCGGCTTTCTTT. Residues: CASSFVRVSAFF.

The chain has TRBV19 and TRBJ2-5; 9 bases match TRBD2. J was trimmed by 5 bases and V by 5 bases; bases with no gene match: 18. From germline, CDR1 is LNHDA and CDR2 SQIVND (reference sequence). CDR3 size: 18 residues. DNA of the CDR3: TGTGCCAGTAGTGGTTCGACTAGCGGTACCCCCGGGGGTGAGACCCAGTACTTC. Its translation: CASSGSTSGTPGGETQYF.

The J gene is TRBJ2-1, the V gene TRBV5-4; 11 bases align to TRBD2. The V gene end was trimmed by 5 bases and the J gene end by 5 bases; junction bases not matched to a gene: 6. The CDR3 contains 15 residues. In germline, CDR1 is SGHNT, CDR2 YYREEE (reference sequence). CDR3 in amino acids: CASRSTSGADNEQFF. The CDR3 DNA is TGTGCCAGCAGGTCGACTAGCGGGGCTGACAATGAGCAGTTCTTC.

The chain combines TRBV20-1 with TRBJ1-1; TRBD1 agrees at 7 bases. This CDR3 is built from 15 residues. V lost 3 bases, J lost 4 bases, and 11 bases stayed unmatched. Germline values: CDR1 DFQATT, CDR2 SNEGSKA (reference sequence). CDR3 in DNA: TGCAGTGCTAGTAAGTCAGGGGGATTAGGCACTGAAGCTTTCTTT. It translates to CSASKSGGLGTEAFF.

The gene calls are TRBV20-1 and TRBJ2-7; 10 bases map to TRBD2. Germline V gene lookup returns CDR1 DFQATT and CDR2 SNEGSKA (reference sequence). The CDR3 extends over 15 amino acids. The ends lost 4 bases at V and 6 bases at J; junction bases unmatched: 12. The chain's CDR3 is CSANERGGRPLEQYF. In nucleotides, the CDR3 is TGCAGTGCTAATGAGCGGGGGGGCCGTCCTCTCGAGCAGTACTTC.

This clone was detected only a few times. V usage is TRBV6-1 and J usage is TRBJ1-1; D might be TRBD1 (5 bases). V was shortened by 2 bases and J by 0 bases, with 10 bases between the two germline ends. There are 15 residues in the CDR3. From germline, CDR1 is MNHNS and CDR2 SASEGT. The CDR3 sequence is CASSETWGMNTEAFF. CDR3 in DNA: TGTGCCAGCAGTGAAACCTGGGGGATGAACACTGAAGCTTTCTTT.

The chain uses TRBV11-1 and TRBJ2-5; D might be TRBD2 (5 bases). CDR3 length: 14 residues. Germline CDR1 and CDR2: SGHAT and FQDESV (reference sequence). V lost 1 base and J lost 5, with 11 bases in between. Here the CDR3 DNA reads TGTGCCAGCAGCTTAGAGCTAGCAGAGGAGACCCAGTACTTC. The encoded protein is CASSLELAEETQYF.

The chain is built from TRBV21-1 and TRBJ1-6; whether TRBD1, the table's D call, matches the DNA was not checked. TRBV21-1 is a pseudogene locus. There are 16 residues in the CDR3. The CDR3: CASSSHRDRVFSPLHF. CDR3 nucleotide sequence: TGTGCCAGCAGTTCCCACCGGGACAGGGTCTTTTCACCCCTCCACTTT.

The V gene is TRBV7-2, the J gene TRBJ1-5; possible D gene TRBD1, 6 bases. The CDR3 contains 16 residues. The germline V and J ends were trimmed by 5 bases and 6 bases, with 20 bases remaining between them. The germline V gene has CDR1 SGHTA and CDR2 FQGNSA. This CDR3 is CASSREGGARGQPQHF. DNA for the CDR3: TGTGCCAGCAGCCGTGAGGGGGGGGCGAGAGGTCAGCCCCAGCATTTT.

The chain recombines TRBV7-9 with TRBJ2-6, with D hard to call. The CDR3 consists of 15 residues. Per the germline V gene, CDR1 is SEHNR and CDR2 is FQNEAQ (reference sequence). The V gene lost 5 bases and the J gene lost 1 base, with 9 bases spanning the gap. CDR3 region: CASSPMKSGANVLTF. CDR3 nucleotides: TGTGCCAGCAGCCCCATGAAGTCTGGGGCCAACGTCCTGACTTTC.

V is TRBV6-5 and J is TRBJ2-5; 10 nucleotides match TRBD1. The germline V gene encodes CDR1 MNHEY and CDR2 SVGAGI. J gave up 6 bases and V 2 bases, and 3 bases lay outside the gene matches. The CDR3 has 14 amino acids. CDR3 sequence (DNA): TGTGCCAGCAGTTACGGACAGGGGGTAAAGACCCAGTACTTC. This encodes CASSYGQGVKTQYF.

The rearrangement uses TRBV20-1 and TRBJ2-3; 12 bases are shared with TRBD2. Germline V gene data show CDR1 as DFQATT and CDR2 as SNEGSKA (reference sequence). Germline trimming cut 3 bases from V and 6 bases from J; bases unmatched to any gene: 10. The CDR3 runs 16 residues. CDR3 sequence reads: CSASPLAGGSWDTQYF. The DNA for the CDR3 is TGCAGTGCTAGTCCCCTAGCGGGGGGGTCTTGGGATACGCAGTATTTT.

The chain has TRBV4-3 and TRBJ1-4, with D unclear. Trimming cost V 4 bases and J 4 bases, with 19 bases left between them. This CDR3 spans 17 amino acids. CDR1 is LGHNA, CDR2 YSLEER, per germline. The CDR3 spells CASSRLPGTAFNEKLFF. CDR3 DNA sequence: TGCGCCAGCAGCCGACTTCCAGGCACCGCGTTTAATGAAAAACTGTTTTTT.

The chain's CDR3 is CASSPNPGLAGDTQYF. In nucleotides, the CDR3 is TGTGCCAGCAGCCCAAACCCGGGACTAGCGGGAGATACGCAGTATTTT. The rearrangement uses TRBV9 and TRBJ2-3, with 12 positions matching TRBD2. The V and J ends lost 4 bases and 5 bases, in that order; junction bases with no gene match: 8. The CDR3 is made up of 16 amino acids. Germline V lookup: CDR1 SGDLS, CDR2 YYNGEE.

This chain uses TRBV3-1 (or the pseudogene TRBV3-2) with TRBJ2-1; either TRBD1 or TRBD2 may fit D (5 bases each). CDR3 length: 14 residues. V dropped 4 bases and J dropped 5 bases, with 12 bases sitting between them. CDR1 and CDR2 from the germline V gene are LGHDT and YNNKEL (reference sequence). In nucleotides, the CDR3 is TGTGCCAGCAGCCTCGGGGCTGTAAACAATGAGCAGTTCTTC. Encoded protein: CASSLGAVNNEQFF.

This clone was observed a handful of times. CDR3 DNA sequence: TGTGCCAGCAGCCATATCTACAACAGGCAAACTAACTATGGCTACACCTTC. This sequence encodes CASSHIYNRQTNYGYTF. The chain has TRBV7-2 and TRBJ1-2, with D tentatively TRBD1 (5 bases). V lost 5 bases and J 0 bases, leaving 19 bases between the germline ends. This CDR3 is 17 amino acids long. Per germline, CDR1 SGHTA and CDR2 FQGNSA.

There are a few counts of this clone. The chain combines TRBV24-1 with TRBJ2-1; 9 nucleotides align to TRBD2. CDR1 and CDR2 (germline): KGHDR, SFDVKD. This CDR3 is built from 16 residues. J gave up 4 bases and V 4 bases, and 7 bases lay outside the gene matches. The CDR3 protein is CATSDPLAGKYNEQFF. CDR3 coding DNA: TGTGCCACCAGTGACCCACTAGCGGGCAAATACAATGAGCAGTTCTTC.

The chain carries TRBV20-1 and TRBJ2-1, with 9 bases fitting TRBD2. CDR3 length: 16 residues. The V segment lost 3 bases and the J segment 9 bases; nucleotides outside the gene matches: 15. Germline V lookup: CDR1 DFQATT, CDR2 SNEGSKA (reference sequence). CDR3 bases: TGCAGTGCTAGTATAGCGAGCGGGAGGAGTAACGGTGAGCAGTTCTTC. It encodes CSASIASGRSNGEQFF.

The V call is TRBV12-3 or TRBV12-4, the J call TRBJ2-2; possibly TRBD1 for D (5 bases). The CDR3 runs 13 residues. Trimming took 4 bases from V and 5 from J, leaving 8 bases between them. As DNA, the CDR3 is TGTGCCAGCAGTTGGACAACAACCGGGGAGCTGTTTTTT. This sequence encodes CASSWTTTGELFF.

This chain uses TRBV18 with TRBJ2-3, with a possible D match to TRBD2 (6 bases). The CDR3 sequence is 14 residues long. Trimming removed 6 bases at V and 1 base at J, with 11 bases between. The germline gives CDR1 KGHSH, CDR2 LQKENI. CDR3 region: CASSLEGRTDTQYF. The CDR3 DNA follows: TGTGCCAGCTCCCTGGAGGGCCGCACAGATACGCAGTATTTT.

Only a few counts were recorded for this clone. The rearrangement joins TRBV5-1 to TRBJ2-5, with D tentatively TRBD1 or TRBD2 (5 bases each). The CDR3 is made up of 15 amino acids. V lost 1 base to trimming and J lost 5 bases, with 15 bases between them. Per germline, CDR1 SGHRS and CDR2 YFSETQ. CDR3 bases: TGCGCCAGCAGCTTGTCTCTAGGGGAGCGGGAGACCCAGTACTTC. Amino acid sequence: CASSLSLGERETQYF. Together with reference TRBV5-1 and TRBJ2-5, the CDR3 gives the full variable domain: KAGVTQTPRYLIKTRGQQVTLSCSPISGHRSVSWYQQTPGQGLQFLFEYFSETQRNKGNFPGRFSGRQFSNSRSEMNVSTLELGDSALYLCASSLSLGERETQYFGPGTRLLVL.